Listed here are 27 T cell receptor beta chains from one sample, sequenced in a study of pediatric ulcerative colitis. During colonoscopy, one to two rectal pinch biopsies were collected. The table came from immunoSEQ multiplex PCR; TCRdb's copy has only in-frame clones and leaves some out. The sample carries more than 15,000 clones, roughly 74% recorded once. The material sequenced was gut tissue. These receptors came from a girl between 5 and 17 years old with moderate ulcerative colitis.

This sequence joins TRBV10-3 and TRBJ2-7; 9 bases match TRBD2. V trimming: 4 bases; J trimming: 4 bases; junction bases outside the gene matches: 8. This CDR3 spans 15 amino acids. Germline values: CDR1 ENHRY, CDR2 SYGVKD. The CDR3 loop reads CAISGELAGAYEQYF. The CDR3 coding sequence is TGTGCCATCAGTGGTGAGTTAGCGGGAGCGTACGAGCAGTACTTC.

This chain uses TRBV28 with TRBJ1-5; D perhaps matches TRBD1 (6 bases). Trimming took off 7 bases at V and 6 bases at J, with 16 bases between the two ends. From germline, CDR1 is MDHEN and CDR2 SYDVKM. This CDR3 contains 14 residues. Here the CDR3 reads CASTLGGRVQPQHF. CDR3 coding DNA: TGTGCCAGCACGCTTGGGGGCCGGGTTCAGCCCCAGCATTTT.

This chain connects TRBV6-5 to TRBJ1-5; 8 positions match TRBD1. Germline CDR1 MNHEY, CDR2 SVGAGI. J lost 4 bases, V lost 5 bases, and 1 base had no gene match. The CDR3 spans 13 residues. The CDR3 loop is CASSQGANQPQHF. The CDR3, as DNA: TGTGCCAGCAGTCAGGGGGCGAATCAGCCCCAGCATTTT.

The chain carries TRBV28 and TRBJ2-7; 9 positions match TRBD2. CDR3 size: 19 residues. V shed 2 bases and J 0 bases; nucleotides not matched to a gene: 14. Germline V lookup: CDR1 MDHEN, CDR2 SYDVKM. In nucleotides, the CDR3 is TGTGCCAGCAGTTTAAGAGTCCGTGGTAGCGGGAGTAACTCCTACGAGCAGTACTTC. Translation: CASSLRVRGSGSNSYEQYF.

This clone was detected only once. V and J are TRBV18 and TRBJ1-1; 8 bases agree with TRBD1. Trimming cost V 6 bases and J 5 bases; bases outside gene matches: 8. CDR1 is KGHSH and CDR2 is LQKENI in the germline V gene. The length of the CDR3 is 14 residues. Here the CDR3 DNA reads TGTGCCAGCTCCCAAAACAGGGGGTCGACTGAAGCTTTCTTT. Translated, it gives CASSQNRGSTEAFF.

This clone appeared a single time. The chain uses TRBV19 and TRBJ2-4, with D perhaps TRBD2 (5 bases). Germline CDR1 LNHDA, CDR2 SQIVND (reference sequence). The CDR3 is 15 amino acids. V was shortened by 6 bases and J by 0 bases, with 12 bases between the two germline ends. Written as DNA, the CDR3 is TGTGCCAGTAGGACCGGGATGGGAGCCAAAAACATTCAGTACTTC. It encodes CASRTGMGAKNIQYF. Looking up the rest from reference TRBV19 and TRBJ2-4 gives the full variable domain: DGGITQSPKYLFRKEGQNVTLSCEQNLNHDAMYWYRQDPGQGLRLIYYSQIVNDFQKGDIAEGYSVSREKKESFPLTVTSAQKNPTAFYLCASRTGMGAKNIQYFGAGTRLSVL.

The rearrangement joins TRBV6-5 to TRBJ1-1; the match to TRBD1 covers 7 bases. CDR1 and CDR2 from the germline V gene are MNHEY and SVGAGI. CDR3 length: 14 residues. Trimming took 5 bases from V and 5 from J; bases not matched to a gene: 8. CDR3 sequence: CASSAWRGLTEAFF. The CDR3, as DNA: TGTGCCAGCAGTGCTTGGAGGGGGCTTACTGAAGCTTTCTTT.

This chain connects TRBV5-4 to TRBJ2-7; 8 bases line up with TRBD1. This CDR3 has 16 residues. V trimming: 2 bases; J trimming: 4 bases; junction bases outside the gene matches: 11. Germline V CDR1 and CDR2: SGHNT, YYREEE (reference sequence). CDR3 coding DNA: TGTGCCAGCAGCTTTATCTCCGGGACAGGAGGATACGAGCAGTACTTC. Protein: CASSFISGTGGYEQYF.

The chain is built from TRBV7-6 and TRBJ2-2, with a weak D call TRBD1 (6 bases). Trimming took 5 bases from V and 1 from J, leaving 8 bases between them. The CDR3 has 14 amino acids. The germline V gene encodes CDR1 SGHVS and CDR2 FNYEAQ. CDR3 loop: CASSQGQNTGELFF. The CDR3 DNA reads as TGTGCCAGCAGCCAGGGACAGAACACCGGGGAGCTGTTTTTT.

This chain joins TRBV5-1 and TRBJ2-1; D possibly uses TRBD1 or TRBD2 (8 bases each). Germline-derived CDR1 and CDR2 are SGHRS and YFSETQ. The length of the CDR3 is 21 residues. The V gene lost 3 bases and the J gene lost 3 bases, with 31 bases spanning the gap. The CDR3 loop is CASSSIGKGDRTSGSYNEQFF. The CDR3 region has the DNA TGCGCCAGCAGCTCCATTGGGAAAGGGGACAGGACAAGCGGGAGCTACAATGAGCAGTTCTTC.

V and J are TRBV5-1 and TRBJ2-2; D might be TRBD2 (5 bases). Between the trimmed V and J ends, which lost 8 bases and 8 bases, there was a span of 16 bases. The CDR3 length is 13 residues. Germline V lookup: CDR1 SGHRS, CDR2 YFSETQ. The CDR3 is CASRGSGTGELFF. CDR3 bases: TGCGCCAGTCGGGGATCAGGTACGGGGGAGCTGTTTTTT.

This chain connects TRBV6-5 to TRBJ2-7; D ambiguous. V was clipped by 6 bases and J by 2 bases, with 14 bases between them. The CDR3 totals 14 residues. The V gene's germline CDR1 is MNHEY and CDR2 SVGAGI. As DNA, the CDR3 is TGTGCCAGCAGGCTAGGCGAAGGAACCTACGAGCAGTACTTC. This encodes CASRLGEGTYEQYF.

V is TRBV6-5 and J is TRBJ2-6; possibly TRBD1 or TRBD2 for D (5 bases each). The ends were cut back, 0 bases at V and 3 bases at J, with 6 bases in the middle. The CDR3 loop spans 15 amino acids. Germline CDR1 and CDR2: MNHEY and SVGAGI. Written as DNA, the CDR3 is TGTGCCAGCAGTTACTCGGGGGATGGGGCCAACGTCCTGACTTTC. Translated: CASSYSGDGANVLTF.

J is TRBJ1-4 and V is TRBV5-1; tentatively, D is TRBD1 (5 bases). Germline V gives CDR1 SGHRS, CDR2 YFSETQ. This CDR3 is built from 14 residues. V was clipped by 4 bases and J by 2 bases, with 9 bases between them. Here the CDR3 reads CASSAGTTNEKLFF. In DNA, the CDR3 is TGCGCCAGCAGCGCAGGGACTACTAATGAAAAACTGTTTTTT.

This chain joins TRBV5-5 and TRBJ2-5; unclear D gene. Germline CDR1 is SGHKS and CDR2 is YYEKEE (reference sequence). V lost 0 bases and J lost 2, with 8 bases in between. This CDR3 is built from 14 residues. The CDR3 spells CASSLVMVQETQYF. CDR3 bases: TGTGCCAGCAGCTTGGTAATGGTTCAAGAGACCCAGTACTTC.

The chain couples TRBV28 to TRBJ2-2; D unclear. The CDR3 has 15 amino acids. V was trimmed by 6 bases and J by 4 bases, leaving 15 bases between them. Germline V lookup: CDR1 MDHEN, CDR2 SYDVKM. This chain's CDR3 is CASSIIGRATGELFF. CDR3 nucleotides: TGTGCCAGCAGCATTATAGGGCGTGCCACCGGGGAGCTGTTTTTT.

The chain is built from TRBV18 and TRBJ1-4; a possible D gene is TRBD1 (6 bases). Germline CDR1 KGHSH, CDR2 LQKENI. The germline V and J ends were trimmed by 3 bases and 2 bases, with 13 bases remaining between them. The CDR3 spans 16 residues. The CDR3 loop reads CASSPARQATNEKLFF. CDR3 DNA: TGTGCCAGCTCACCCGCCCGACAGGCCACTAATGAAAAACTGTTTTTT.

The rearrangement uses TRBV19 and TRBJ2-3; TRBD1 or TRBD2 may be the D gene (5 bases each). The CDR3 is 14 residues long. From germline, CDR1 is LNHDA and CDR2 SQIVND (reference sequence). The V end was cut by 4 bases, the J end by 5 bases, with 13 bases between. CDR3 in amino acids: CASSRTGARDTQYF. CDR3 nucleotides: TGTGCCAGTAGTAGAACCGGGGCCCGAGATACGCAGTATTTT.

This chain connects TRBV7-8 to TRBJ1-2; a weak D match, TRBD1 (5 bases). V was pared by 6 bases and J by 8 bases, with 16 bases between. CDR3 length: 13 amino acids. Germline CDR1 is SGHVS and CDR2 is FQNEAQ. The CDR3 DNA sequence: TGTGCCAGCAGACCACCCAAGGGGCCCGGCTACACCTTC. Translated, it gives CASRPPKGPGYTF. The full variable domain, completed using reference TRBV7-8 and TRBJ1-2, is GAGVSQSPRYKVAKRGQDVALRCDPISGHVSLFWYQQALGQGPEFLTYFQNEAQLDKSGLPSDRFFAERPEGSVSTLKIQRTQQEDSAVYLCASRPPKGPGYTFGSGTRLTVV.

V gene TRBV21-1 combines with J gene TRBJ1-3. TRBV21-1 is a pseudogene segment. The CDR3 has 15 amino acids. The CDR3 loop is CASSRGRYSGNTIYF. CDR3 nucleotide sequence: TGTGCCAGCAGCAGAGGACGGTACTCTGGAAACACCATATATTTT.

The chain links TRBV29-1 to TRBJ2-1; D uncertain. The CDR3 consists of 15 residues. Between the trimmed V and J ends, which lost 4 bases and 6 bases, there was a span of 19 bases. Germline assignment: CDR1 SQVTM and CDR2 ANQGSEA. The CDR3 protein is CSVGAAGLIGNEQFF. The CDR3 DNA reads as TGCAGCGTTGGGGCCGCCGGGTTAATAGGCAATGAGCAGTTCTTC.

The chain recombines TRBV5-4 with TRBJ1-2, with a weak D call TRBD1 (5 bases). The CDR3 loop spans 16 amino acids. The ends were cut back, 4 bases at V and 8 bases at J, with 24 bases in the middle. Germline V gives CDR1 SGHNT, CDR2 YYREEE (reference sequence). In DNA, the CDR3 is TGTGCCAGCAGCCCTCAACCGGGGGGTCCCCCGAAGGGCTACACCTTC. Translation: CASSPQPGGPPKGYTF.

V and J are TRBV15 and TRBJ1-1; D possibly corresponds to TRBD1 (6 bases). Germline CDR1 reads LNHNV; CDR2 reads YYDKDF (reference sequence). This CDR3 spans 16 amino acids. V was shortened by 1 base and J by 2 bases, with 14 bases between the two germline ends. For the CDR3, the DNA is TGTGCCACCAGCAGAGGAACAGGGACCGGTAACACTGAAGCTTTCTTT. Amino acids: CATSRGTGTGNTEAFF.

CDR3 region: CASSRPTGDGTDTQYF. The DNA of the CDR3 is TGTGCCAGCAGCCGCCCGACAGGGGATGGAACAGATACGCAGTATTTT. V is TRBV4-2 and J is TRBJ2-3; 8 bases fit TRBD1. Trimming cost V 4 bases and J 3 bases; bases outside gene matches: 9. The V gene's germline CDR1 is LGHNA and CDR2 YNFKEQ. CDR3 length: 16 amino acids.

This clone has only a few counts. CDR3 sequence reads: CASSPGQLNTEAFF. CDR3 in DNA: TGTGCCAGCTCTCCGGGACAGTTGAACACTGAAGCTTTCTTT. The V and J genes are TRBV18 and TRBJ1-1, with 7 bases lining up with TRBD1. This CDR3 has 14 residues. The germline gives CDR1 KGHSH, CDR2 LQKENI. The ends lost 6 bases at V and 0 bases at J; junction bases unmatched: 4.

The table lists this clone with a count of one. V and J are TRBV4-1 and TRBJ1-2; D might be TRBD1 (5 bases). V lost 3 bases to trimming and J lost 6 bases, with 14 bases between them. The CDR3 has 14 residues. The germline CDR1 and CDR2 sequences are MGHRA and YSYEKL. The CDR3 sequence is CASSHATGLDGYTF. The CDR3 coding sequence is TGCGCCAGCAGCCACGCCACAGGCTTGGATGGCTACACCTTC.

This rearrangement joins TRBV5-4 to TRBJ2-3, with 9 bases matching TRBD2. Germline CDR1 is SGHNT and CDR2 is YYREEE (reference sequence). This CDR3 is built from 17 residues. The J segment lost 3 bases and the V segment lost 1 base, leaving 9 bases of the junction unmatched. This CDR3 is CASSLRLAGSPTDTQYF. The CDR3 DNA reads TGTGCCAGCAGCTTGCGGCTAGCGGGGTCACCAACAGATACGCAGTATTTT.